The 20 T cell receptor beta chains presented below share a single source sample, sequenced in a study of blood T cell repertoires in COVID-19. Sequencing was performed with immunoSEQ multiplex PCR; in TCRdb, only in-frame clones are kept and a portion is missing. The sample has about 160,000 clones, 60% to 80% seen once. Material: peripheral blood. The receptors derive from a man between 65 and 85 years old with acute or convalescent COVID-19.

The rearrangement uses TRBV28 and TRBJ2-2; a weak D match, TRBD2 (5 bases). This CDR3 comprises 15 residues. V shed 2 bases and J shed 2 bases, with 9 bases lying between them. Germline loops: CDR1 MDHEN, CDR2 SYDVKM. CDR3 loop: CASSLGLPNTGELFF. Written as DNA, the CDR3 is TGTGCCAGCAGTTTAGGACTGCCTAACACCGGGGAGCTGTTTTTT.

The chain carries TRBV6-5 and TRBJ2-7; D gene uncertain. The length of the CDR3 is 14 residues. Per germline, CDR1 MNHEY and CDR2 SVGAGI. V was pared by 0 bases and J by 2 bases, with 8 bases between. The CDR3: CASSYSKLTYEQYF. CDR3 bases: TGTGCCAGCAGTTACTCGAAACTTACCTACGAGCAGTACTTC.

This clone turned up a few times. This chain uses TRBV19 with TRBJ2-7, with 10 nucleotides matching TRBD2. The V segment lost 6 bases and the J segment 4 bases; nucleotides outside the gene matches: 12. Germline-derived CDR1 and CDR2 are LNHDA and SQIVND (reference sequence). The CDR3 consists of 16 residues. The CDR3 protein is CASSWTSGLSFYEQYF. The CDR3 DNA follows: TGTGCCAGTAGCTGGACTAGCGGACTCAGCTTTTACGAGCAGTACTTC.

The chain links TRBV12-5 to TRBJ2-5; TRBD1 agrees at 8 bases. The V gene end was trimmed by 2 bases and the J gene end by 2 bases; junction bases not matched to a gene: 4. CDR1 and CDR2 from the germline V gene are LGHNT and FRNRAP. The CDR3 contains 15 residues. The CDR3 region is CASGLPGQGQETQYF. CDR3 nucleotides: TGTGCTAGTGGTTTGCCCGGACAGGGACAAGAGACCCAGTACTTC.

The chain employs TRBV30 and TRBJ1-4, with 7 bases that match TRBD1. The CDR3 is 13 residues long. V shed 2 bases, J shed 10 bases, and the junction held 7 bases outside the gene matches. CDR1 is GTSNPN and CDR2 is SVGIG in the germline V gene (reference sequence). CDR3 amino acids: CAWSPRQGGKLFF. CDR3 sequence (DNA): TGTGCCTGGAGTCCCCGACAGGGCGGAAAACTGTTTTTT.

This chain links TRBV5-6 with TRBJ2-7; D might be TRBD1 (5 bases). This CDR3 has 14 amino acids. Germline CDR1 SGHDT, CDR2 YYEEEE. V gave up 4 bases and J gave up 3 bases, with 14 bases separating them. CDR3 bases: TGTGCCAGCAGCCTGTCCGGCAGGGACTACGAGCAGTACTTC. Translated: CASSLSGRDYEQYF.

About this clone itself: This sample also contains other DNA sequences that code for the same CDR3. V gene TRBV30 combines with J gene TRBJ1-6; 8 nucleotides agree with TRBD1. J lost 10 bases, V lost 4 bases, and 6 bases had no gene match. Germline V gene data show CDR1 as GTSNPN and CDR2 as SVGIG (reference sequence). The CDR3 totals 13 residues. DNA of the CDR3: TGTGCCTGGACCCAGGGGGCCAGGTCACCCCTCCACTTT. Translation gives CAWTQGARSPLHF.

This chain connects TRBV5-6 to TRBJ2-6; no reliable D call. Trimming left V 2 bases short and J 4 bases short, with 7 bases between. This CDR3 region has 14 residues. Germline V CDR1 and CDR2: SGHDT, YYEEEE. CDR3 DNA sequence: TGTGCCAGCAGCTTTAGTCCCGGGGCCAACGTCCTGACTTTC. Its translation: CASSFSPGANVLTF.

This clone showed up just a few times. The chain employs TRBV20-1 and TRBJ2-5; 10 bases align to TRBD2. J gave up 10 bases and V 3 bases, and 14 bases lay outside the gene matches. The CDR3 is 15 amino acids. Germline loops: CDR1 DFQATT, CDR2 SNEGSKA (reference sequence). The CDR3 coding sequence is TGCAGTGCTAGTCCTAGCGGGAGCCGGGGGGGAAGCCAGTACTTC. It specifies CSASPSGSRGGSQYF.

The chain couples TRBV9 to TRBJ1-3, with D unresolved. In germline, CDR1 is SGDLS, CDR2 YYNGEE. V gave up 0 bases and J gave up 4 bases, with 5 bases separating them. The CDR3 totals 13 residues. The CDR3 here is CASSVGEGNTIYF. Here the CDR3 DNA reads TGTGCCAGCAGCGTAGGCGAGGGAAACACCATATATTTT.

CDR3: CATSRDGDLTAGGTQYF. In DNA form, the CDR3 reads TGTGCCACCAGCAGAGATGGGGACTTAACCGCAGGGGGTACGCAGTATTTT. The rearrangement uses TRBV15 and TRBJ2-3; a possible D gene is TRBD1 (7 bases). The CDR3 totals 17 residues. Germline V gene lookup returns CDR1 LNHNV and CDR2 YYDKDF (reference sequence). Between the trimmed V and J ends, which lost 0 bases and 8 bases, there was a span of 21 bases.

A few counts support this clone. The V and J genes are TRBV9 and TRBJ2-2; D perhaps matches TRBD1 (5 bases). Germline-derived CDR1 and CDR2 are SGDLS and YYNGEE. The CDR3 runs to 14 residues. The V end was cut by 4 bases, the J end by 4 bases, with 11 bases between. The CDR3 here is CASSTRQFTGELFF. The CDR3 DNA follows: TGTGCCAGCAGCACCCGACAGTTCACCGGGGAGCTGTTTTTT. Looking up the rest from reference TRBV9 and TRBJ2-2 gives the full variable domain: DSGVTQTPKHLITATGQRVTLRCSPRSGDLSVYWYQQSLDQGLQFLIQYYNGEERAKGNILERFSAQQFPDLHSELNLSSLELGDSALYFCASSTRQFTGELFFGEGSRLTVL.

This clone was detected once. V gene TRBV11-2 combines with J gene TRBJ2-7; a weak D match, TRBD2 (5 bases). V was pared by 3 bases and J by 3 bases, with 12 bases between. The CDR3 runs 14 residues. The germline gives CDR1 SGHAT, CDR2 FQNNGV. This CDR3 reads CASSFRSGFYEQYF. Written as DNA, the CDR3 is TGTGCCAGCAGCTTTCGATCGGGGTTCTACGAGCAGTACTTC.

Only a few counts were recorded for this clone. The gene calls are TRBV13 and TRBJ1-3, with D perhaps matching TRBD1 (6 bases). The V gene lost 4 bases and the J gene lost 2 bases, with 9 bases spanning the gap. CDR3 size: 14 residues. Germline V gives CDR1 PRHDT, CDR2 FYEKMQ (reference sequence). The CDR3 is CASSWAGAGNTIYF. CDR3 bases: TGTGCCAGCAGCTGGGCAGGGGCTGGAAACACCATATATTTT. Supplemented by reference TRBV13 and TRBJ1-3, the full variable domain reads AAGVIQSPRHLIKEKRETATLKCYPIPRHDTVYWYQQGPGQDPQFLISFYEKMQSDKGSIPDRFSAQQFSDYHSELNMSSLELGDSALYFCASSWAGAGNTIYFGEGSWLTVV.

This clone has just a few counts. The V call is TRBV3-1 (or the pseudogene TRBV3-2), the J call TRBJ2-3, with D tentatively TRBD2 (6 bases). The germline V gene encodes CDR1 LGHDT and CDR2 YNNKEL (reference sequence). CDR3 length equals 17 residues. Deletions cut 0 bases from V and 4 bases from J, with 17 bases between. The CDR3 nucleotides read TGTGCCAGCAGCCAAGATCCGTCGGGAGCGAGTGCAGATACGCAGTATTTT. The encoded protein is CASSQDPSGASADTQYF.

This clone appeared a few times. V usage is TRBV7-8 and J usage is TRBJ2-1, with D perhaps matching TRBD2 (5 bases). This CDR3 is 17 amino acids long. Between the trimmed V and J ends, which lost 3 bases and 0 bases, there was a span of 15 bases. CDR1 is SGHVS, CDR2 FQNEAQ, per germline. The CDR3 here is CASSFVLAGRSYNEQFF. The CDR3 DNA is TGTGCCAGCAGCTTTGTTTTGGCGGGTCGCTCCTACAATGAGCAGTTCTTC. The variable domain in full, completed from reference TRBV7-8 and TRBJ2-1, reads GAGVSQSPRYKVAKRGQDVALRCDPISGHVSLFWYQQALGQGPEFLTYFQNEAQLDKSGLPSDRFFAERPEGSVSTLKIQRTQQEDSAVYLCASSFVLAGRSYNEQFFGPGTRLTVL.

The gene calls are TRBV24-1 and TRBJ2-1; 11 bases agree with TRBD2. Germline lookup yields CDR1 KGHDR and CDR2 SFDVKD. The CDR3 is 16 amino acids. Germline trimming cut 3 bases from V and 4 bases from J; bases unmatched to any gene: 4. CDR3 residues: CATSDKRTSGYNEQFF. In DNA form, the CDR3 reads TGTGCCACCAGTGATAAAAGGACTAGCGGGTACAATGAGCAGTTCTTC.

The rearrangement links TRBV9 to TRBJ2-7; tentatively, D is TRBD2 (7 bases). The germline gives CDR1 SGDLS, CDR2 YYNGEE. The CDR3 covers 14 residues. Trimming removed 3 bases at V and 3 bases at J, with 13 bases between. The CDR3 region is CASSGTGGLYEQYF. CDR3 sequence (DNA): TGTGCCAGCAGCGGTACCGGGGGGCTCTACGAGCAGTACTTC. Looking up the rest from reference TRBV9 and TRBJ2-7 gives the full variable domain: DSGVTQTPKHLITATGQRVTLRCSPRSGDLSVYWYQQSLDQGLQFLIQYYNGEERAKGNILERFSAQQFPDLHSELNLSSLELGDSALYFCASSGTGGLYEQYFGPGTRLTVT.

The rearrangement uses TRBV10-1 and TRBJ2-2; a possible D gene is TRBD2 (6 bases). The CDR3 extends over 16 amino acids. Trimming removed 5 bases from V and 4 bases from J, with 17 bases in between. Germline CDR1 is WNHNN and CDR2 is SYGVQD (reference sequence). CDR3 coding DNA: TGCGCCAGCAGTAACGGAGGGGCAGGAACCACCGGGGAGCTGTTTTTT. Its protein product is CASSNGGAGTTGELFF.

V usage is TRBV6-2 or TRBV6-3 and J usage is TRBJ1-6; 10 nucleotides agree with TRBD1. V lost 6 bases to trimming and J lost 7 bases; unmatched junction nucleotides: 9. CDR3 length: 16 residues. CDR1 is MNHEY and CDR2 is SVGEGT in the germline V gene. For the CDR3, the DNA is TGTGCCAGCAGATACCCGACAGGGGGCGAAAATTCACCCCTCCACTTT. Translated, it gives CASRYPTGGENSPLHF.